Shown below are 20 T cell receptor beta chains from a single sample sequenced in a study of blood T cell repertoires in COVID-19. Clones were sequenced by immunoSEQ multiplex PCR, and TCRdb holds only the in-frame ones, with some missing. The sample lists 100,000 or so clones; nearly 90% were seen once. The material sequenced was peripheral blood. The receptors here all came from a man aged 50-59 years with active COVID-19.

The chain couples TRBV5-5 to TRBJ2-7; 8 bases map to TRBD1. Germline V gene sequence: CDR1 SGHKS, CDR2 YYEKEE (reference sequence). CDR3 size: 16 residues. The J segment lost 2 bases and the V segment lost 3 bases, leaving 10 bases of the junction unmatched. The CDR3 region is CASSWMDRVGAYEQYF. The CDR3 DNA sequence: TGTGCCAGCAGCTGGATGGACAGGGTGGGTGCCTACGAGCAGTACTTC. The complete variable domain, with remaining parts taken from reference TRBV5-5 and TRBJ2-7, reads DAGVTQSPTHLIKTRGQQVTLRCSPISGHKSVSWYQQVLGQGPQFIFQYYEKEERGRGNFPDRFSARQFPNYSSELNVNALLLGDSALYLCASSWMDRVGAYEQYFGPGTRLTVT.

The rearrangement joins TRBV5-4 to TRBJ2-3, with 8 bases matching TRBD1. The CDR3 consists of 17 residues. Germline CDR1 and CDR2: SGHNT and YYREEE (reference sequence). V dropped 5 bases and J dropped 0; count of bases not matched to a gene: 11. This CDR3 reads CASRRTGFVVSTDTQYF. In DNA form, the CDR3 reads TGTGCCAGCAGAAGGACAGGGTTTGTAGTCAGCACAGATACGCAGTATTTT.

The chain joins TRBV7-7 to TRBJ1-4; 9 bases align to TRBD1. The CDR3 spans 15 residues. Germline lookup yields CDR1 SSHAT and CDR2 FNYEAQ (reference sequence). Trimming cost V 4 bases and J 8 bases; bases outside gene matches: 8. The CDR3 region has the DNA TGTGCCAGCAGCTCCCCGGGACAGGGCTTAGAAAAACTGTTTTTT. Its translation is CASSSPGQGLEKLFF.

The chain recombines TRBV18 with TRBJ2-7; 8 bases map to TRBD2. There are 14 residues in the CDR3. CDR1 KGHSH and CDR2 LQKENI come from the germline V gene. The junction had 5 bases not matched to a gene; V was cut back by 3 bases and J by 4 bases. This CDR3 reads CASSPSGGGYEQYF. CDR3 nucleotide sequence: TGTGCCAGCTCACCGAGCGGGGGTGGATACGAGCAGTACTTC.

The chain joins TRBV30 to TRBJ2-6; D call uncertain. Trimming cost V 5 bases and J 1 base, with 6 bases left between them. CDR1 is GTSNPN, CDR2 SVGIG, per germline (reference sequence). The CDR3 consists of 13 residues. CDR3 sequence: CAWGTSGANVLTF. CDR3 nucleotides: TGTGCCTGGGGAACTTCTGGGGCCAACGTCCTGACTTTC.

This clone has just one count. The chain carries TRBV24-1 and TRBJ1-4; D perhaps matches TRBD1 (6 bases). This CDR3 contains 16 residues. Trimming removed 2 bases at V and 3 bases at J, with 12 bases between. Germline CDR1 is KGHDR and CDR2 is SFDVKD. The CDR3 DNA reads as TGTGCCACCAGTGATTGGCACAGGGCACCTAATGAAAAACTGTTTTTT. Protein sequence: CATSDWHRAPNEKLFF.

The V gene is TRBV6-2 or TRBV6-3, the J gene TRBJ2-3, with TRBD2 matching 8 bases. Trimming took 4 bases from V and 2 from J; bases not matched to a gene: 5. Germline V CDR1 and CDR2: MNHEY, SVGEGT. The CDR3 covers 15 residues. In nucleotides, the CDR3 is TGTGCCAGCAGTTCCCCTAGCGGGCCCACAGATACGCAGTATTTT. As protein: CASSSPSGPTDTQYF.

The chain carries TRBV6-2 or TRBV6-3 and TRBJ2-1; the D is unclear. CDR3 length: 11 residues. Germline CDR1 MNHEY, CDR2 SVGEGT. Trimming took off 2 bases at V and 8 bases at J, with 4 bases between the two ends. The CDR3 protein is CASSYVYEQFF. CDR3 DNA sequence: TGTGCCAGCAGTTACGTCTATGAGCAGTTCTTC.

The V call is TRBV11-3, the J call TRBJ2-2; 7 bases fit TRBD1. The CDR3 has 15 amino acids. Germline values: CDR1 SGHNT, CDR2 YENEEA. After removal of 5 bases from V and 6 bases from J, the junction contained 9 bases not matched to a gene. CDR3 in DNA: TGTGCCAGCAGCCCCGGGCAGGGGGTAGCCGGGGAGCTGTTTTTT. Its protein is CASSPGQGVAGELFF. Supplemented by reference TRBV11-3 and TRBJ2-2, the full variable domain reads EAGVVQSPRYKIIEKKQPVAFWCNPISGHNTLYWYLQNLGQGPELLIRYENEEAVDDSQLPKDRFSAERLKGVDSTLKIQPAELGDSAVYLCASSPGQGVAGELFFGEGSRLTVL.

The chain has TRBV11-2 and TRBJ2-7; D may be TRBD1 (6 bases). The germline V and J ends were trimmed by 5 bases and 4 bases, with 9 bases remaining between them. The CDR3 has 12 amino acids. CDR1 is SGHAT, CDR2 FQNNGV, per germline. Here the CDR3 DNA reads TGTGCCAGCAGCCCCAGGGGATACGAGCAGTACTTC. It yields the protein CASSPRGYEQYF. The full variable domain, in which reference TRBV11-2 and TRBJ2-7 provide the parts outside the CDR3, is EAGVAQSPRYKIIEKRQSVAFWCNPISGHATLYWYQQILGQGPKLLIQFQNNGVVDDSQLPKDRFSAERLKGVDSTLKIQPAKLEDSAVYLCASSPRGYEQYFGPGTRLTVT.

The rearrangement uses TRBV14 and TRBJ2-3, with unresolved D. The V gene lost 1 base and the J gene lost 5 bases, with 7 bases spanning the gap. The CDR3 runs to 13 residues. Germline-derived CDR1 and CDR2 are SGHDN and FVKESK. The CDR3 DNA reads as TGTGCCAGCAGCCAAGTGGGCCGAGATACGCAGTATTTT. Translation: CASSQVGRDTQYF.

This chain uses TRBV7-9 with TRBJ2-1, with 10 bases that match TRBD2. Unmatched junction bases numbered 13, after V lost 5 bases and J lost 0 bases. The CDR3 is 19 amino acids. CDR1 is SEHNR and CDR2 is FQNEAQ in the germline V gene (reference sequence). This CDR3 is CASSPPASGGRSSYNEQFF. The CDR3 nucleotides are TGTGCCAGCAGCCCCCCAGCTAGCGGGGGCCGTAGCTCCTACAATGAGCAGTTCTTC.

The chain uses TRBV3-1 (or the pseudogene TRBV3-2) and TRBJ1-4, with TRBD1 matching over 12 bases. V was pared by 7 bases and J by 2 bases, with 5 bases of the junction left unmatched. Germline assignment: CDR1 LGHDT and CDR2 YNNKEL (reference sequence). CDR3 length: 16 amino acids. Written as DNA, the CDR3 is TGTGCCAGCAACCGGGGACAGGGGGCGACTAATGAAAAACTGTTTTTT. Its protein product is CASNRGQGATNEKLFF.

The gene calls are TRBV27 and TRBJ2-7, with 10 bases that match TRBD1. CDR1 MNHEY and CDR2 SMNVEV come from the germline V gene (reference sequence). The CDR3 sequence is 17 residues long. After removal of 5 bases from V and 5 bases from J, the junction contained 15 bases not matched to a gene. The CDR3 region is CASSPTPPGQGFDEQYF. The CDR3 DNA is TGTGCCAGCAGTCCCACCCCTCCGGGACAGGGGTTTGACGAGCAGTACTTC.

This clone was counted between two and nine times. The genes are TRBV4-1 and TRBJ2-5, with a possible D match to TRBD2 (5 bases). The CDR3 sequence is 16 residues long. The V and J ends lost 1 base and 3 bases respectively, with 15 bases between them. Germline V gene lookup returns CDR1 MGHRA and CDR2 YSYEKL. The CDR3 sequence is CASSQVGGLYKETQYF. The CDR3 DNA follows: TGCGCCAGCAGCCAAGTCGGCGGACTTTATAAAGAGACCCAGTACTTC.

V usage is TRBV7-2 and J usage is TRBJ2-5; no reliable D call. Per the germline V gene, CDR1 is SGHTA and CDR2 is FQGNSA. Between the trimmed V and J ends, which lost 5 bases and 5 bases, there was a span of 9 bases. The CDR3 is 12 residues long. The CDR3 reads CASSPLGETQYF. The CDR3 DNA is TGTGCCAGCAGCCCCCTCGGGGAGACCCAGTACTTC.

The chain has TRBV4-3 and TRBJ1-4, with 7 nucleotides matching TRBD1. Per germline, CDR1 LGHNA and CDR2 YSLEER. With 0 bases clipped from V and 7 bases from J, the junction kept 8 bases outside the gene matches. CDR3 length: 16 amino acids. The CDR3 sequence: CASSQDPAGGSEKLFF. The CDR3 nucleotides are TGCGCCAGCAGCCAAGATCCGGCAGGGGGTAGTGAAAAACTGTTTTTT.

V usage is TRBV6-5 and J usage is TRBJ2-2; 7 bases align to TRBD1. The CDR3 has 14 amino acids. V lost 5 bases and J lost 4; bases outside the gene matches: 4. Germline V gene lookup returns CDR1 MNHEY and CDR2 SVGAGI. The CDR3 region is CASSRGQTTGELFF. The DNA for the CDR3 is TGTGCCAGCAGTAGGGGACAGACCACCGGGGAGCTGTTTTTT.

In nucleotides, the CDR3 is TGTGCCAGCAGCCCAGAGTTGGGGCGCAACTACGAGCAGTACTTC. This translates into CASSPELGRNYEQYF. The rearrangement uses TRBV5-6 and TRBJ2-7, with D tentatively TRBD1 (5 bases). Germline CDR1 reads SGHDT; CDR2 reads YYEEEE. The CDR3 is 15 residues long. The V end lost 4 bases, the J end lost 3 bases, and 17 bases lay between the germline ends.

This chain uses TRBV28 with TRBJ1-2, with D unclear. The CDR3 is 14 amino acids. Germline CDR1 and CDR2: MDHEN and SYDVKM. The ends were cut back, 3 bases at V and 6 bases at J, with 14 bases in the middle. The CDR3 reads CASSLRSRPHGYTF. For the CDR3, the DNA is TGTGCCAGCAGTTTGAGGAGCCGGCCCCATGGCTACACCTTC.